This section outlines one T cell receptor beta chain sequence together with its context. TCRdb reprocessed the 5' RACE reads with MiXCR, giving one entry per CDR3 protein. In the table there are 50,000 to 70,000 distinct CDR3 sequences, roughly 20% of which are singletons. Per germline, CDR1 MNHEY and CDR2 SVGEGT. With 7 bases removed from V and 6 bases from J, the gap between germline ends came to 17 bases. This CDR3 is 14 amino acids long. Tregs were sorted as CD4+CD25+CD127-/low cells. The sequencing sample was made of tumor-infiltrating Tregs sorted from the breast tumor. The chain combines TRBV6-2 or TRBV6-3 with TRBJ2-3; D is uncertain. The receptor's source is a female donor with breast cancer. The CDR3 bases are TGTGCCAGCAAGAAGCCCCTAGAGACGGATACGCAGTATTTT. It specifies CASKKPLETDTQYF.